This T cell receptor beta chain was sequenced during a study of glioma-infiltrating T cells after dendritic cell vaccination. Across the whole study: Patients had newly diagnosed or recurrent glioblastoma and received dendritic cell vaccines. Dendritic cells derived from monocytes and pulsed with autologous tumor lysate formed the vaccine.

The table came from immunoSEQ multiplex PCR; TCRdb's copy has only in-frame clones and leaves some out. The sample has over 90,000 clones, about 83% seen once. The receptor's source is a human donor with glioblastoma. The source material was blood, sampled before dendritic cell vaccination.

The chain's CDR3 is CASGRDTNEKLFF. In DNA, the CDR3 is TGTGCTAGTGGTAGGGACACAAATGAAAAACTGTTTTTT. The chain links TRBV12-5 to TRBJ1-4; tentatively, D is TRBD1 (6 bases). In germline, CDR1 is LGHNT, CDR2 FRNRAP. The CDR3 spans 13 residues. The V end lost 5 bases, the J end lost 5 bases, and 9 bases lay between the germline ends.